The rows below give T cell receptor beta chains drawn from one sample of a study of a mutant IDH1 vaccine in newly diagnosed glioma. This table comes from immunoSEQ multiplex PCR, and its TCRdb copy is limited to in-frame clones, with some not included. The data show some 71,000 clones, with approximately 86% seen just once and about 2% held by the top ten. No antigen is known for these receptors. The specimen was PBMCs, collected from a glioma patient whose treatment included an IDH1 peptide vaccine. These receptors were taken from a man aged 30 to 39 with glioma. CDR3s include the opening cysteine and the closing phenylalanine or tryptophan. D genes are given only for firm matches. Clone size is given for some rows only: seen once, a few or many times, or a class if the clone is expanded.

>NA|TRBJ2-2|TRBV7-2|NA
CASSDWGRGRLTGELFF
TGTGCCAGCAGCGACTGGGGTAGGGGCAGGTTAACCGGGGAGCTGTTTTTT
>TRBD1|TRBJ2-7|TRBV7-8|NA
CASSPHGTGADEQYF
TGTGCCAGCAGCCCTCATGGGACAGGGGCGGACGAGCAGTACTTC
>TRBD1|TRBJ2-5|TRBV18|NA
CASSPLGQGPTPQYF
TGTGCCAGCTCACCACTTGGACAGGGCCCGACTCCCCAGTACTTC
>NA|TRBJ2-1|TRBV5-4|NA
CASSAGSGKTHNEQFF
TGTGCCAGCAGCGCGGGCTCGGGCAAAACCCACAATGAGCAGTTCTTC
>NA|TRBJ1-5|TRBV27|few
CASSLQGTPNQPQHF
TGTGCCAGCAGTTTACAAGGAACCCCCAATCAGCCCCAGCATTTT
>NA|TRBJ2-7|TRBV5-4|NA
CASSPFGGGGSYEQYF
TGTGCCAGCAGCCCGTTCGGGGGCGGGGGTTCCTACGAGCAGTACTTC
>TRBD2|TRBJ2-1|TRBV10-1|NA
CASSTSGRGNEQFF
TGCGCCAGCAGTACTAGCGGGAGGGGCAATGAGCAGTTCTTC
>NA|TRBJ2-7|TRBV14|NA
CASSFRVPYEQYF
TGTGCCAGCAGCTTCAGGGTTCCCTACGAGCAGTACTTC
>TRBD1|TRBJ1-2|TRBV5-3|NA
CARSVRTGKICYTF
TGTGCCAGAAGCGTACGGACAGGGAAGATATGCTACACCTTC
>NA|TRBJ1-2|TRBV13|NA
CASSSETVLTF
TGTGCCAGCAGCTCAGAGACAGTTCTTACCTTC
>NA|TRBJ2-7|TRBV5-8|NA
CASSLRYSPYEQYF
TGTGCCAGCAGCTTGCGGTACAGTCCCTACGAGCAGTACTTC
>NA|TRBJ2-3|TRBV7-3|NA
CASSSREDTDTQYF
TGTGCCAGCAGCTCGCGGGAAGACACAGATACGCAGTATTTT
>TRBD1|TRBJ1-1|TRBV7-9|NA
CASSPDRGGATEAFF
TGTGCCAGCAGCCCGGACAGGGGAGGGGCCACTGAAGCTTTCTTT
>NA|TRBJ1-5|TRBV19|NA
CASSPTDDSNQPQHF
TGTGCCAGTAGCCCGACAGACGATAGCAATCAGCCCCAGCATTTT
>NA|TRBJ1-1|TRBV4-3|NA
CASSQDIRITEAFF
TGCGCCAGCAGCCAAGATATTAGGATTACTGAAGCTTTCTTT
>NA|TRBJ2-5|TRBV9|NA
CASSARGIPPETQYF
TGTGCCAGCAGCGCCCGGGGCATACCACCAGAGACCCAGTACTTC
>NA|TRBJ2-7|TRBV18|NA
CASSQYREPYEQYF
TGTGCCAGCTCTCAGTACAGGGAGCCGTACGAGCAGTACTTC
>NA|TRBJ1-1|TRBV2|NA
CASQGPINTEAFF
TGTGCCAGTCAGGGACCGATTAACACTGAAGCTTTCTTT
>NA|TRBJ1-2|TRBV4-3|NA
CASSQETGIKRHRGYTF
TGCGCCAGCAGCCAAGAGACAGGTATTAAGCGCCATCGGGGCTACACCTTC
>NA|TRBJ1-1|TRBV2|NA
CATQTANTEAFF
TGTGCCACCCAGACAGCGAACACTGAAGCTTTCTTT
>TRBD2|TRBJ2-3|TRBV30|NA
CAWSTGGRAADTQYF
TGTGCCTGGAGTACCGGCGGGAGGGCGGCAGATACGCAGTATTTT
>TRBD1|TRBJ1-1|TRBV10-3|NA
CAISDQGQGNTEAFF
TGTGCCATCAGTGACCAGGGACAGGGGAACACTGAAGCTTTCTTT
>NA|TRBJ2-7|TRBV15|once
CATSPTLGAYEQYF
TGTGCCACCAGCCCCACACTGGGGGCCTACGAGCAGTACTTC
>TRBD1|TRBJ2-3|TRBV5-6|once
CASSLEAGGGTDTQYF
TGTGCCAGCAGCTTGGAAGCAGGGGGCGGCACAGATACGCAGTATTTT
>NA|TRBJ1-4|TRBV30|few
CAWSVHETGNEKLFF
TGTGCCTGGAGTGTACATGAGACAGGCAATGAAAAACTGTTTTTT
>TRBD2|TRBJ2-1|TRBV27|NA
CASSAPGLVGEQFF
TGTGCCAGCAGTGCCCCGGGACTAGTCGGCGAGCAGTTCTTC
>NA|TRBJ1-1|TRBV7-9|few
CASDPAEAFF
TGTGCCAGCGATCCTGCTGAAGCTTTCTTT
>NA|TRBJ2-5|TRBV5-6|NA
CASSQQGEQYF
TGTGCCAGCAGCCAGCAGGGTGAGCAGTACTTC
>NA|TRBJ2-7|TRBV2|NA
CASSENPLSYEQYF
TGTGCCAGCAGTGAAAATCCTCTTTCCTACGAGCAGTACTTC
>NA|TRBJ1-1|TRBV21-1|once
CASSTEQGRGNTEAFF
TGTGCCAGCAGCACCGAACAGGGGAGGGGGAACACTGAAGCTTTCTTT
>NA|TRBJ1-5|TRBV7-9|NA
CASSLEGGQPQHF
TGTGCCAGCAGCTTAGAAGGAGGTCAGCCCCAGCATTTT
>TRBD2|TRBJ2-7|TRBV15|NA
CATSRGLAGFSYEQYF
TGTGCCACCAGCAGAGGACTAGCGGGTTTCTCCTACGAGCAGTACTTC
>TRBD2|TRBJ2-2|TRBV9|NA
CASSGAGVLRGNTGELFF
TGTGCCAGCAGCGGGGCGGGGGTACTCCGCGGGAACACCGGGGAGCTGTTTTTT
>NA|TRBJ2-3|TRBV28|once
CANRPGTLSADTQYF
TGTGCCAACCGTCCCGGGACATTATCCGCAGATACGCAGTATTTT
>NA|TRBJ2-5|TRBV7-2|once
CASSVHQETQYF
TGTGCCAGCAGTGTACACCAAGAGACCCAGTACTTC
>NA|TRBJ2-2|TRBV21-1|NA
CASSKRENRAGEENTGELFF
TGTGCCAGCAGCAAGAGGGAAAACAGGGCCGGAGAGGAGAACACCGGGGAGCTGTTTTTT
>NA|TRBJ2-5|TRBV9|NA
CASSAGGETQYF
TGTGCCAGCAGCGCCGGAGGTGAGACCCAGTACTTC
>TRBD1|TRBJ2-7|TRBV27|NA
CASGGQGVGQYF
TGTGCCAGCGGTGGACAGGGGGTTGGGCAGTACTTC
>TRBD2|TRBJ2-3|TRBV11-2|NA
CASSRTGTRVGTDTQYF
TGTGCCAGCAGTCGTACCGGGACTAGGGTTGGCACAGATACGCAGTATTTT
>TRBD1|TRBJ2-7|TRBV19|NA
CASSTPGQGREQYF
TGTGCCAGTAGTACTCCCGGACAGGGACGCGAGCAGTACTTC
>NA|TRBJ2-5|TRBV7-8|NA
CASSLARTQETQYF
TGTGCCAGCAGCTTAGCGAGGACGCAAGAGACCCAGTACTTC
>NA|TRBJ1-1|TRBV19|few
CASSPTMNTEAFF
TGTGCCAGTAGTCCGACAATGAACACTGAAGCTTTCTTT
>TRBD1|TRBJ2-7|TRBV7-2|NA
CASSFWSGTASSYEQYF
TGTGCCAGCAGCTTTTGGTCCGGGACAGCCAGCTCCTACGAGCAGTACTTC
>TRBD2|TRBJ2-3|TRBV4-1|NA
CASSPLLAGGYSSTDTQYF
TGCGCCAGCAGCCCGCTACTAGCGGGGGGCTATTCTAGCACAGATACGCAGTATTTT
>NA|TRBJ2-3|TRBV18|NA
CASSRQTSTDTQYF
TGTGCCAGCTCACGACAGACTAGCACAGATACGCAGTATTTT
>NA|TRBJ2-4|TRBV21-1|NA
CASSKAGEPGQNSLNIQYF
TGTGCCAGCAGCAAAGCCGGAGAACCGGGACAGAATTCTTTAAACATTCAGTACTTC
>NA|TRBJ2-6|TRBV19|NA
CASSIRGSGANVLTF
TGTGCCAGTAGTATTAGGGGCTCTGGGGCCAACGTCCTGACTTTC
>NA|TRBJ1-1|TRBV15|NA
CATSRDLDINTEAFF
TGTGCCACCAGCAGAGATTTAGACATAAACACTGAAGCTTTCTTT
>TRBD1|TRBJ1-1|TRBV19|NA
CASSLRGPPNMEAFF
TGTGCCAGTAGTCTAAGGGGGCCCCCGAACATGGAAGCTTTCTTT
>NA|TRBJ2-7|TRBV6-1|NA
CASSEYSEGTYEQYF
TGTGCCAGCAGTGAATACTCGGAGGGAACCTACGAGCAGTACTTC
>NA|TRBJ2-6|TRBV9|NA
CASSVDTGITGANVLTF
TGTGCCAGCAGCGTAGATACAGGGATCACTGGGGCCAACGTCCTGACTTTC